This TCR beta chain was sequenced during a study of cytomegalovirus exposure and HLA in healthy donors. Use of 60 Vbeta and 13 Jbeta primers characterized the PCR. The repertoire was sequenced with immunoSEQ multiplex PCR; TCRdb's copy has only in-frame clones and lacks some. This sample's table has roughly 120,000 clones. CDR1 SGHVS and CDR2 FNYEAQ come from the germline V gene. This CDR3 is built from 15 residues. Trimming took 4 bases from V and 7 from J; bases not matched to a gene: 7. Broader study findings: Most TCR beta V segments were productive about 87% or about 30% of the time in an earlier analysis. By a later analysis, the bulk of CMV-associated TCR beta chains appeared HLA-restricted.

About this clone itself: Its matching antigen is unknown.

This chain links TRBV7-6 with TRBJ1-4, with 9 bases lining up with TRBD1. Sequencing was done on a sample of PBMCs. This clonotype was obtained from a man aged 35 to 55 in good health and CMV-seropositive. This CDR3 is CASSSDRGISEKLFF. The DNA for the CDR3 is TGTGCCAGCAGCTCGGACAGGGGAATAAGTGAAAAACTGTTTTTT.